The sequence of this TCR beta chain was determined in a study of T cell changes during pregnancy in multiple sclerosis. Some clones are missing from TCRdb's copy, which holds only in-frame ones; the method was immunoSEQ multiplex PCR. Among 25,000 to 35,000 clones listed, 75% to 95% were seen once. This clone was seen a single time. The CDR3 runs to 14 residues. CDR1 is SGDLS and CDR2 is YYNGEE in the germline V gene. V was clipped by 6 bases and J by 1 base, with 13 bases between them. V and J are TRBV9 and TRBJ2-5; a possible D gene is TRBD1 (6 bases). The sequence was collected from a female donor with multiple sclerosis, enrolled in a pregnancy study. Sequences were derived from CD8+ T cells from peripheral blood mononuclear cells, sampled before pregnancy. CDR3 loop: CASILRDTQETQYF. CDR3 nucleotide sequence: TGTGCCAGCATCCTTAGGGACACCCAAGAGACCCAGTACTTC.